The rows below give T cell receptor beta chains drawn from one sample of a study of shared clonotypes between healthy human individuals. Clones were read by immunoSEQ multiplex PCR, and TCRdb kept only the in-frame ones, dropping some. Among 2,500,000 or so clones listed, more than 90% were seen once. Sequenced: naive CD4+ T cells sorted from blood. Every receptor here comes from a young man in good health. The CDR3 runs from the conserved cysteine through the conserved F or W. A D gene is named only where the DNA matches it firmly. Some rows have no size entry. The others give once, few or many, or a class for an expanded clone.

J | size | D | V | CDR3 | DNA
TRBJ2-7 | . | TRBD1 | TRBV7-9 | CATTGTAIYEQYF | TGTGCCACGACCGGGACAGCAATCTACGAGCAGTACTTC
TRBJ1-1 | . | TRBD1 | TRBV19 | CASSIKGASTEAFF | TGTGCCAGTAGTATTAAGGGGGCAAGCACTGAAGCTTTCTTT
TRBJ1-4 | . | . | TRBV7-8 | CASSIGARMSPNEKLFF | TGTGCCAGCAGCATCGGGGCCAGGATGTCCCCGAATGAAAAACTGTTTTTT
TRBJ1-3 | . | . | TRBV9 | CASSGLVGSGNTIYF | TGTGCCAGCAGCGGCCTCGTGGGGTCCGGAAACACCATATATTTT
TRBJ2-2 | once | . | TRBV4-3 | CASSQEIGRATGELFF | TGCGCCAGCAGCCAAGAGATAGGCAGGGCCACCGGGGAGCTGTTTTTT
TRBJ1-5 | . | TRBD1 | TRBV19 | CASTPGTGTGNQPQHF | TGTGCCAGTACCCCCGGGACAGGGACCGGCAATCAGCCCCAGCATTTT
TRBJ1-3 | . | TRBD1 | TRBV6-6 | CASGQGQGNTIYF | TGTGCCAGTGGACAGGGGCAAGGAAACACCATATATTTT
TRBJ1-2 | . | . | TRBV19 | CASSTTLANYGYTF | TGTGCCAGTAGTACGACACTAGCTAACTATGGCTACACCTTC
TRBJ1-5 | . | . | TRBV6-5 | CASSNPGGQPQHF | TGTGCCAGCAGTAACCCCGGGGGTCAGCCCCAGCATTTT
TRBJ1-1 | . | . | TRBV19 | CASSEQGTNTEAFF | TGTGCCAGTAGTGAACAGGGTACGAACACTGAAGCTTTCTTT
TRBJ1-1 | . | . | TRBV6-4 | CAPFRGEAEAFF | TGTGCCCCGTTTCGGGGGGAGGCTGAAGCTTTCTTT
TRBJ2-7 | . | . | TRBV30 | CAWQGGDWYLTYEQYF | TGTGCCTGGCAGGGGGGCGATTGGTATTTAACCTACGAGCAGTACTTC
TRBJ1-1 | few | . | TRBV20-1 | CSANRNTEAFF | TGCAGTGCTAACCGGAACACTGAAGCTTTCTTT
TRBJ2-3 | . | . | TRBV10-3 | CAISGGQYSTDTQYF | TGTGCCATCAGTGGCGGACAGTATTCCACAGATACGCAGTATTTT
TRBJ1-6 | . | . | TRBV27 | CASSPSDREPLHF | TGTGCCAGCAGTCCATCCGACCGCGAACCCCTCCACTTT
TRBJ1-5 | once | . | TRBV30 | CAWGGRNGAQGQPQHF | TGTGCCTGGGGGGGCCGGAACGGGGCGCAGGGTCAGCCCCAGCATTTT
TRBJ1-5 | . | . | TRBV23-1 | CASSPNPPLRNNQPQHF | TGCGCCAGCAGCCCCAATCCCCCACTTAGGAACAATCAGCCCCAGCATTTT
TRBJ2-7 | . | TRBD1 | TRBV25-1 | CASGFGTGRSGEQYF | TGTGCCAGCGGATTCGGGACAGGGAGGAGCGGGGAGCAGTACTTC
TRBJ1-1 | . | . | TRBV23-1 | CASSQFNRLNTEAFF | TGCGCCAGCAGTCAATTCAACCGTCTGAACACTGAAGCTTTCTTT
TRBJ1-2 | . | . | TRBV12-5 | CASGLVPPPQSYGYTF | TGTGCTAGTGGTTTGGTCCCCCCCCCGCAGTCCTATGGCTACACCTTC
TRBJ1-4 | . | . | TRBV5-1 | CASSLDPTNEKLFF | TGCGCCAGCAGCTTGGATCCAACTAATGAAAAACTGTTTTTT
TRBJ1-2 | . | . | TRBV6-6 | CASSPTAITSNGYTF | TGTGCCAGCAGTCCGACGGCCATCACCTCGAACGGCTACACCTTC
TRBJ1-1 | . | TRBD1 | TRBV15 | CATSADRDTEAFF | TGTGCCACCAGCGCCGACAGGGACACTGAAGCTTTCTTT
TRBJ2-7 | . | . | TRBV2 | CASRAQGLPYEQYF | TGTGCCAGCAGGGCCCAGGGATTACCCTACGAGCAGTACTTC
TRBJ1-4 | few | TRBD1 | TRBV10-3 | CAISTDRGPGLLFF | TGTGCCATCAGTACGGACAGGGGGCCCGGGCTCCTGTTTTTT
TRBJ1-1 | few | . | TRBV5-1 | CASSLMGGRTEAFF | TGCGCCAGCAGCTTGATGGGAGGGAGGACTGAAGCTTTCTTT
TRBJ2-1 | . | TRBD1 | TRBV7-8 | CASSPGTGVYNEQFF | TGTGCCAGCAGCCCAGGGACAGGGGTCTACAATGAGCAGTTCTTC
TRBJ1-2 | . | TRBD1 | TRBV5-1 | CASSVTFPGGNYGYTF | TGCGCCAGCAGCGTAACATTCCCAGGGGGAAACTATGGCTACACCTTC
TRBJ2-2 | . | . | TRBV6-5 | CASRPPGSYTGELFF | TGTGCCAGCAGACCACCGGGATCCTACACCGGGGAGCTGTTTTTT
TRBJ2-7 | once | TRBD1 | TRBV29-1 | CSVHDPAAGGNEQYF | TGCAGCGTTCACGATCCCGCGGCAGGGGGAAACGAGCAGTACTTC